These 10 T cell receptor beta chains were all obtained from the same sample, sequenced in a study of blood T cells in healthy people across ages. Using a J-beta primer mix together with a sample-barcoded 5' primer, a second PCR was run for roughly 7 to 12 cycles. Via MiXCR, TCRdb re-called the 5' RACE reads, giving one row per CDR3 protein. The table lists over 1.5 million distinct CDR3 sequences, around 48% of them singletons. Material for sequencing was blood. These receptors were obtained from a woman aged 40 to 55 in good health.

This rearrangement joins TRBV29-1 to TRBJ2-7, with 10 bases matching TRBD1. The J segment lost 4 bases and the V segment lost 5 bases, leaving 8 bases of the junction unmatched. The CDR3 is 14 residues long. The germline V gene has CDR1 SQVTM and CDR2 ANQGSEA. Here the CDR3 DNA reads TGCAGCGTTCTACCGGGACAGGGGATTTACGAGCAGTACTTC. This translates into CSVLPGQGIYEQYF.

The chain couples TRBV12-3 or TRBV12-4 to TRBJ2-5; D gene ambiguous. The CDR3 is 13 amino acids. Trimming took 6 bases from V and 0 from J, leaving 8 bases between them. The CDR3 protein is CASSTTHQETQYF. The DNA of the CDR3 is TGTGCCAGCAGCACGACGCACCAAGAGACCCAGTACTTC.

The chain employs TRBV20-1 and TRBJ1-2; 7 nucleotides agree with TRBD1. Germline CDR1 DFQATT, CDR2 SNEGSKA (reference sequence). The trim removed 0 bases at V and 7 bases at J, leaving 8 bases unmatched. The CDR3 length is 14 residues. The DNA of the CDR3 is TGCAGTGCTAGAGATGATAAGGGGGCGCTTGGCTACACCTTC. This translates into CSARDDKGALGYTF.

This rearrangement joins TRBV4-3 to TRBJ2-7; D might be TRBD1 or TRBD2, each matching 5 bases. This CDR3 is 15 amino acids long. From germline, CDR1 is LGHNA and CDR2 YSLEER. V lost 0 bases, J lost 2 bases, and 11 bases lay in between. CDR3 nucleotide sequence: TGCGCCAGCAGCCAAGATAGGGACGGTACCTACGAGCAGTACTTC. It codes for CASSQDRDGTYEQYF.

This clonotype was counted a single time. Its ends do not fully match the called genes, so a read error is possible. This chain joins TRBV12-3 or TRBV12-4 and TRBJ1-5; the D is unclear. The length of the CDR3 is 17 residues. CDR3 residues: CASSLGEGTYSNKPQHF. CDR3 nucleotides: TGTGCCAGCAGTTTAGGGGAGGGCACGTATAGCAATAAGCCCCAGCATTTT.

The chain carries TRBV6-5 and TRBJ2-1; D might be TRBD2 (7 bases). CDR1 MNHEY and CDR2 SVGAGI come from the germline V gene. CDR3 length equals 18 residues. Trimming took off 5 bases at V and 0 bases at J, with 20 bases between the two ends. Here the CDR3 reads CASSHRGRGGHSYNEQFF. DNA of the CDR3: TGTGCCAGCAGTCACCGAGGGAGGGGGGGGCACTCCTACAATGAGCAGTTCTTC.

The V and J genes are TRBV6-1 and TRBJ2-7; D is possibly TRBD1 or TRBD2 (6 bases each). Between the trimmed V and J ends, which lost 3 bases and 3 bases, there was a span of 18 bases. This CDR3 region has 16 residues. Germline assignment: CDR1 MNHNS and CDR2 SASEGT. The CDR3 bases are TGTGCCAGCAGTGACATTAGCCGGGGGCCCAACTACGAGCAGTACTTC. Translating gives CASSDISRGPNYEQYF.

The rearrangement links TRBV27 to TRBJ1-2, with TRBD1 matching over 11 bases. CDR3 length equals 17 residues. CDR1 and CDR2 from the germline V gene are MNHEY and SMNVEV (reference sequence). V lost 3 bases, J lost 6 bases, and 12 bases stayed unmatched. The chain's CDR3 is CASSFYPGQGVSHGYTF. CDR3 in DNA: TGTGCCAGCAGTTTCTACCCGGGACAGGGGGTGTCTCATGGCTACACCTTC.

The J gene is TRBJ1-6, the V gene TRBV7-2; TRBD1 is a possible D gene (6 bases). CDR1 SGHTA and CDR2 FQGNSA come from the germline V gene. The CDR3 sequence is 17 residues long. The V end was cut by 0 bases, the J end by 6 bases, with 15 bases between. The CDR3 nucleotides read TGTGCCAGCAGCTTAGCGGGAGGGGGGGCGCGTAATTCACCCCTCCACTTT. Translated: CASSLAGGGARNSPLHF.

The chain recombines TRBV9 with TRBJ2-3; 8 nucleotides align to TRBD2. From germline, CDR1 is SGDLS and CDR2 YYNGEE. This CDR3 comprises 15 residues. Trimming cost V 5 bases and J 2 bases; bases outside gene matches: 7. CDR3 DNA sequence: TGTGCCAGCAGTGCGCACGGGAGGGTCACAGATACGCAGTATTTT. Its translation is CASSAHGRVTDTQYF. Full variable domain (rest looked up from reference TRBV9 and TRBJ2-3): DSGVTQTPKHLITATGQRVTLRCSPRSGDLSVYWYQQSLDQGLQFLIQYYNGEERAKGNILERFSAQQFPDLHSELNLSSLELGDSALYFCASSAHGRVTDTQYFGPGTRLTVL.